These 8 T cell receptor beta chains came from one sample sequenced in a study of tumor-infiltrating lymphocytes in primary liver carcinoma. Germline DNA was also extracted, while the blood RNA originated from unsorted whole blood. Total RNA amounting to 450 to 500 ng was the source from which TCR beta cDNA was made with a constant-region primer. For TCR beta, libraries were produced by three nested multiplex PCR rounds using slightly modified ARM-PCR. Each of the first two PCR rounds ran roughly 9 cycles with TRBV1-TRBV30 forward and C-beta reverse primers. TCRdb itself ran the multiplex PCR reads through MiXCR, one entry per CDR3 protein. Of fewer than 350,000 distinct CDR3 sequences listed, 50% to 70% are singletons. The specimen was peripheral blood. The receptors were gathered from a man aged 35 to 55 with primary liver carcinoma and hepatitis B virus infection.

The chain couples TRBV6-4 to TRBJ1-3; D unclear. The CDR3 has 12 residues. V was clipped by 10 bases and J by 4 bases, with 11 bases between them. Germline V gene sequence: CDR1 MRHNA, CDR2 SNTAGT. Written as DNA, the CDR3 is TGTGCCACCGAGGGATTGGGAAACACCATATATTTT. This encodes CATEGLGNTIYF.

The chain joins TRBV19 to TRBJ1-2, with D possibly TRBD1 on 5 matching bases. V was pared by 6 bases and J by 10 bases, with 21 bases between. This CDR3 spans 14 amino acids. Germline loops: CDR1 LNHDA, CDR2 SQIVND (reference sequence). CDR3 residues: CASSAGTANLVYTF. CDR3 sequence (DNA): TGTGCCAGTAGCGCAGGGACGGCTAATCTCGTCTACACCTTC.

Regarding this clonotype: This could be a read error, since a much larger clone is one nucleotide away. The chain couples TRBV29-1 to TRBJ2-1, with 14 bases that match TRBD2. CDR3 length equals 15 residues. With V trimmed by 5 bases and J by 8 bases, 8 bases remained unmatched. From germline, CDR1 is SQVTM and CDR2 ANQGSEA. The CDR3 bases are TGCAGCGTTACTACCGGGACTAGCGGGAGCTATGAGCAGTTCTTC. Protein: CSVTTGTSGSYEQFF.

As regards this clonotype: A read error may explain this, as a much larger clone is one base away. The chain recombines TRBV4-2 with TRBJ2-7; weak D call: TRBD2 (6 bases). Germline V gene data show CDR1 as LGHNA and CDR2 as YNFKEQ. Trimming cost V 4 bases and J 4 bases, with 17 bases left between them. CDR3 length equals 15 residues. Written as DNA, the CDR3 is TGTGCCAGCAGCCCGTCGCACGGGAGTGGATACGAGCAGTACTTC. Translation: CASSPSHGSGYEQYF.

The rearrangement joins TRBV11-2 to TRBJ2-2; TRBD2 matches at 9 bases. The junction had 20 bases not matched to a gene; V was cut back by 7 bases and J by 8 bases. This CDR3 spans 18 amino acids. CDR1 and CDR2 (germline): SGHAT, FQNNGV. The CDR3 DNA reads TGTGCCAGCAAGAAGAGAACTAGCAGGAGTAGCGGGGGTGGGGAGCTGTTTTTT. Amino acid sequence: CASKKRTSRSSGGGELFF.

The chain joins TRBV30 to TRBJ2-2, with D tentatively TRBD1 (6 bases). This CDR3 comprises 19 residues. Germline CDR1 and CDR2: GTSNPN and SVGIG (reference sequence). V was pared by 2 bases and J by 5 bases, with 27 bases between. CDR3 loop: CAWSPIKFQGTSATGELFF. In DNA, the CDR3 is TGTGCCTGGAGTCCAATAAAGTTCCAAGGGACATCCGCGACCGGGGAGCTGTTTTTT.

The chain couples TRBV28 to TRBJ2-2, with TRBD2 matching over 7 bases. After removal of 7 bases from V and 6 bases from J, the junction contained 14 bases not matched to a gene. This CDR3 comprises 16 residues. The germline V gene has CDR1 MDHEN and CDR2 SYDVKM. Here the CDR3 DNA reads TGTGCCAGCACCTGGGAGGGGTCGGGGGAATCCGGGGAGCTGTTTTTT. It encodes CASTWEGSGESGELFF.

The genes are TRBV12-3 or TRBV12-4 and TRBJ2-1; D unresolved. V lost 6 bases, J lost 0 bases, and 21 bases lay in between. The CDR3 is 18 amino acids. The CDR3 nucleotides are TGTGCCAGCAGCCCTCTGGCAGGAGACCTAGGCTCCTACAATGAGCAGTTCTTC. This gives the protein CASSPLAGDLGSYNEQFF.